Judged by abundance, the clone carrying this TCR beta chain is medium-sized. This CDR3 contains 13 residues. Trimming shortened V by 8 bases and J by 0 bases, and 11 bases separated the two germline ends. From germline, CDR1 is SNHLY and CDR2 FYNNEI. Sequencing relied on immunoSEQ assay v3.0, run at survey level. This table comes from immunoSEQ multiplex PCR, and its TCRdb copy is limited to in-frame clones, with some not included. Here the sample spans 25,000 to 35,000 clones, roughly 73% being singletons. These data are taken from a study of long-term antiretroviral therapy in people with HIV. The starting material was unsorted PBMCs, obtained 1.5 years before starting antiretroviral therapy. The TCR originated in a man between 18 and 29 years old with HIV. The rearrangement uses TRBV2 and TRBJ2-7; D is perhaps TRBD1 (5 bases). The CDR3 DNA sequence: TGTGCCAGCTACGCTGACAGCTCCTACGAGCAGTACTTC. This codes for CASYADSSYEQYF.